These T cell receptor beta chains were read from a single sample in a study of T cell changes during pregnancy in multiple sclerosis. Assay: immunoSEQ multiplex PCR; the TCRdb copy retains only in-frame clones and omits some. This sample has tens of thousands of clones, with 80% to 95% found just once. Specimen: CD8+ T cells from peripheral blood mononuclear cells, collected in the second trimester of pregnancy. Source of these receptors: a female donor with multiple sclerosis, enrolled in a pregnancy study. Both conserved end residues are part of each CDR3. A D gene is named only where the DNA matches it firmly. The size of a clone is reported for some rows only, either as once, few or many, or as a class for expanded clones.

TRBV4-1,.,14,.,TRBJ1-2,TGCGCCAGCAGCCCCCCTGGCACTAACTATGGCTACACCTTC,CASSPPGTNYGYTF
TRBV12-5,.,14,TRBD1,TRBJ2-2,TGTGCTAGTGGTTGGACAGGTGACACCGGGGAGCTGTTTTTT,CASGWTGDTGELFF
TRBV6-5,.,14,.,TRBJ1-5,TGTGCCAGCAGTTACTCGAGCTCTACTCAGCCCCAGCATTTT,CASSYSSSTQPQHF
TRBV6-1,.,13,.,TRBJ1-2,TGTGCCAGCTGTGACAGGCACTACTATGGCTACACCTTC,CASCDRHYYGYTF
TRBV5-1,.,15,TRBD2,TRBJ2-5,TGCGCCAGCAGGTTCGACGGGGGGATTCAAGAGACCCAGTACTTC,CASRFDGGIQETQYF
TRBV9,.,15,TRBD2,TRBJ2-3,TGTGCCAGCAGCCCGAGCGGGGGGGACACAGATACGCAGTATTTT,CASSPSGGDTDTQYF
TRBV9,.,15,.,TRBJ2-1,TGTGCCAGCAGCGTAGACCTAGATCCGTACAATGAGCAGTTCTTC,CASSVDLDPYNEQFF
TRBV4-3,.,15,.,TRBJ2-7,TGCGCCAGCAGCCCAGAGCAGGACTACTCCTACGAGCAGTACTTC,CASSPEQDYSYEQYF
TRBV5-6,.,15,.,TRBJ1-4,TGTGCCAGCAGCTTCTTAACTAGGACTAATGAAAAACTGTTTTTT,CASSFLTRTNEKLFF
TRBV4-3,.,20,.,TRBJ2-7,TGCGCCAGCAGCCAAGAGTTTTGGAGAACTATCTCAGGGGCCTCCACCGAGCAGTACTTC,CASSQEFWRTISGASTEQYF
TRBV4-1,.,14,.,TRBJ2-1,TGCGCCAGCAGCCAAGAAGGCAGGGCCGAAGAGCAGTTCTTC,CASSQEGRAEEQFF
TRBV5-4,once,15,TRBD1,TRBJ2-7,TGTGCCAGCAGTTCCTCCGGGACAGGGCCCTACGAGCAGTACTTC,CASSSSGTGPYEQYF
TRBV14,once,16,.,TRBJ2-1,TGTGCCAGCAGCCCAGCCGACTACTACTCCTACAATGAGCAGTTCTTC,CASSPADYYSYNEQFF
TRBV5-6,.,13,.,TRBJ2-7,TGTGCCAGCAGCTTGGCCGTTTCCTACGAGCAGTACTTC,CASSLAVSYEQYF
TRBV19,.,13,TRBD1,TRBJ1-5,TGTGCCAGCAGAACACAGGGGAATCAGCCCCAGCATTTT,CASRTQGNQPQHF
TRBV20-1,few,11,TRBD2,TRBJ2-1,TGCAGTGCCCGACTAGCGGGGGAGCAGTTCTTC,CSARLAGEQFF
TRBV27,.,16,.,TRBJ1-1,TGTGCCAGCAGTTTTGTGGGGGGGGCGCTGAACACTGAAGCTTTCTTT,CASSFVGGALNTEAFF
TRBV19,.,15,TRBD2,TRBJ2-5,TGTGCCAGTACCCCAGGACTAGCCAACCAAGAGACCCAGTACTTC,CASTPGLANQETQYF
TRBV6-5,.,15,.,TRBJ2-1,TGTGCCAGCAGTTACGGCAGGGGCTCCTACAATGAGCAGTTCTTC,CASSYGRGSYNEQFF